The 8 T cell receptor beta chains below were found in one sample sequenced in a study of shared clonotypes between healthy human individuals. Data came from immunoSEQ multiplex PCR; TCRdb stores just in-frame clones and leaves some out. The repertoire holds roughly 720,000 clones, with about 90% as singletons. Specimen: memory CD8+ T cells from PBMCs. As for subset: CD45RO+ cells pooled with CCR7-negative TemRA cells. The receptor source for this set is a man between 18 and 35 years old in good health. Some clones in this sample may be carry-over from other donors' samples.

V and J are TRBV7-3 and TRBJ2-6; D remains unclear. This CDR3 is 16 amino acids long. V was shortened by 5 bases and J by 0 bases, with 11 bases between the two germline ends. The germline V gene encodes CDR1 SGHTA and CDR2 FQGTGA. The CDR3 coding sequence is TGTGCCAGCAGCCGGACCCGAGGCTCTGGGGCCAACGTCCTGACTTTC. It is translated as CASSRTRGSGANVLTF.

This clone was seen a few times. DNA of the CDR3: TGTGCCAGCAGCTTAGCGGGACTAGCGGAATACGAGCAGTACTTC. It translates to CASSLAGLAEYEQYF. The chain employs TRBV11-2 and TRBJ2-7, with TRBD2 matching 11 bases. V lost 1 base and J lost 4; bases outside the gene matches: 3. This CDR3 has 15 residues. Germline V gene lookup returns CDR1 SGHAT and CDR2 FQNNGV.

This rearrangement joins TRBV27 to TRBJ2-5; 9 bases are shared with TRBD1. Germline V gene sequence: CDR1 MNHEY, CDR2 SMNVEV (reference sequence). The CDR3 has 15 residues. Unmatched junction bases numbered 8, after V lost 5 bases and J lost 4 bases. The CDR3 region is CASSGLGQGRETQYF. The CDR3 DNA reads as TGTGCCAGCAGTGGACTTGGACAGGGGCGAGAGACCCAGTACTTC.

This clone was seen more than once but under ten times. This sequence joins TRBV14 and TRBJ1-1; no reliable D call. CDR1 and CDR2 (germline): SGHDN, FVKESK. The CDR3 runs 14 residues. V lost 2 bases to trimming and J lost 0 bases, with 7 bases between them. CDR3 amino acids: CASSQRVMNTEAFF. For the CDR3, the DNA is TGTGCCAGCAGCCAAAGGGTCATGAACACTGAAGCTTTCTTT.

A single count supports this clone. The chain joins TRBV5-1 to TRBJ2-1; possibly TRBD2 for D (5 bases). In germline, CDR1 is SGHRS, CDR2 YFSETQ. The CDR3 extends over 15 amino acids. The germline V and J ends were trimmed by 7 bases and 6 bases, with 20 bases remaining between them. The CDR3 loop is CASADLDFIPNEQFF. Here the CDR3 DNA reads TGCGCCAGCGCAGACTTGGACTTTATTCCCAATGAGCAGTTCTTC.

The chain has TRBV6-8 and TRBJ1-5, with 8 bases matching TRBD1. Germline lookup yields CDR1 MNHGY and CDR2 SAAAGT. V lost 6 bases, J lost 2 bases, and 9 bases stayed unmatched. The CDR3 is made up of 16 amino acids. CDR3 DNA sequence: TGTGCCAGCAGCGGCGACAGGGGCCTGGGCAATCAGCCCCAGCATTTT. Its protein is CASSGDRGLGNQPQHF.

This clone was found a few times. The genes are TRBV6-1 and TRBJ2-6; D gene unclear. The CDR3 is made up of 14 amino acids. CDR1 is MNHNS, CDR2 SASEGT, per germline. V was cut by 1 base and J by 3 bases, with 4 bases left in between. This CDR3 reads CASSEGVGANVLTF. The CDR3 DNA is TGTGCCAGCAGTGAAGGGGTTGGGGCCAACGTCCTGACTTTC.

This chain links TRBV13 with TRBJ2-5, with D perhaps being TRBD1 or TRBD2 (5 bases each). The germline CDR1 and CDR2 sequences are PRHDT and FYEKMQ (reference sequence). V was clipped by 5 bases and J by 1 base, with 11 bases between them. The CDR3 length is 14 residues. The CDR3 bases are TGTGCCAGCAGCGTCTCGGGGACCCAAGAGACCCAGTACTTC. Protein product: CASSVSGTQETQYF.